A single sample gave rise to the 11 T cell receptor beta chains below, sequenced in a study of T cells in Graves' hyperthyroidism and ophthalmopathy. Amplification yielded TCR beta CDR3 regions, with RNA transcripts as the source. A first-round RT-PCR of the TCR CDR3 used the HTBI primer set. One entry per CDR3 protein, called by TCRdb with MiXCR from the multiplex PCR reads. Of fewer than 750,000 distinct CDR3 sequences in the sample, about 15% were seen once. Sample: blood. Every receptor here comes from a woman aged 40 to 50 with Graves' ophthalmopathy.

The chain has TRBV19 and TRBJ2-1; TRBD2 matches 8 bases. V dropped 5 bases and J dropped 5; count of bases not matched to a gene: 11. Per germline, CDR1 LNHDA and CDR2 SQIVND (reference sequence). The CDR3 has 16 residues. CDR3: CASSSLAGLPDNEQFF. The CDR3 nucleotides read TGTGCCAGTAGTTCTTTAGCGGGACTCCCCGACAATGAGCAGTTCTTC.

The chain joins TRBV29-1 to TRBJ2-5; D gene ambiguous. The germline CDR1 and CDR2 sequences are SQVTM and ANQGSEA. V was trimmed by 0 bases and J by 0 bases, leaving 11 bases between them. The CDR3 spans 15 residues. CDR3 coding DNA: TGCAGCGTTGAAGATCTCGGCATCCACCAAGAGACCCAGTACTTC. Its protein is CSVEDLGIHQETQYF.

This clonotype was counted ten times or more. The CDR3 spells CASSPGLNTEAFF. The CDR3 nucleotides read TGTGCCAGCAGTCCGGGCCTGAACACTGAAGCTTTCTTT. The chain recombines TRBV18 with TRBJ1-1; D remains unclear. This CDR3 spans 13 amino acids. Germline assignment: CDR1 KGHSH and CDR2 LQKENI. The V and J ends lost 8 bases and 0 bases respectively, with 10 bases between them.

This clonotype was seen ten or more times. V usage is TRBV24-1 and J usage is TRBJ2-2, with D perhaps TRBD1 or TRBD2 (5 bases each). Trimming shortened V by 4 bases and J by 2 bases, and 19 bases separated the two germline ends. This CDR3 is 18 amino acids long. The germline gives CDR1 KGHDR, CDR2 SFDVKD. The CDR3 coding sequence is TGTGCCACCAGTGACCCGGGACGGTCGTTCTTAAACACCGGGGAGCTGTTTTTT. As protein: CATSDPGRSFLNTGELFF.

This clonotype was seen repeatedly, ten times or more. The J gene is TRBJ2-5, the V gene TRBV2; D is ambiguous. This CDR3 has 11 amino acids. The germline V gene encodes CDR1 SNHLY and CDR2 FYNNEI. Trimming took off 8 bases at V and 3 bases at J, with 7 bases between the two ends. DNA of the CDR3: TGTGCCAGCGCGCTGGAAGAGACCCAGTACTTC. This sequence encodes CASALEETQYF.

This clonotype has only a few counts. The rearrangement uses TRBV4-1 and TRBJ2-7, with D possibly being TRBD1 (5 bases). This CDR3 has 15 amino acids. CDR1 is MGHRA, CDR2 YSYEKL, per germline. V dropped 0 bases and J dropped 2 bases, with 11 bases sitting between them. The CDR3 loop is CASSQDRGAPYEQYF. CDR3 nucleotide sequence: TGCGCCAGCAGCCAAGATAGGGGCGCGCCCTACGAGCAGTACTTC.

This clonotype showed up many times. The chain is built from TRBV6-1 and TRBJ1-1; TRBD1 matches 10 bases. CDR1 is MNHNS, CDR2 SASEGT, per germline. Unmatched junction bases numbered 13, after V lost 5 bases and J lost 1 base. The CDR3 length is 18 residues. The CDR3 sequence: CASSQERDRGVGNTEAFF. In DNA form, the CDR3 reads TGTGCCAGCAGTCAAGAACGGGACAGGGGCGTGGGGAACACTGAAGCTTTCTTT.

This clonotype was picked up many times. This sequence joins TRBV9 and TRBJ1-2, with D uncertain. The V and J ends lost 0 bases and 0 bases respectively, with 6 bases between them. The germline V gene has CDR1 SGDLS and CDR2 YYNGEE. CDR3 length: 14 amino acids. CDR3: CASSVEEANYGYTF. CDR3 nucleotides: TGTGCCAGCAGCGTAGAGGAAGCTAACTATGGCTACACCTTC.

There are many counts of this clonotype. The rearrangement uses TRBV12-3 or TRBV12-4 and TRBJ2-2, with TRBD1 as a possible D gene (5 bases). Trimming left V 6 bases short and J 4 bases short, with 15 bases between. The CDR3 sequence is 15 residues long. The CDR3 DNA reads as TGTGCCAGCAGCGTCCAGGGCCTGGGCACCGGGGAGCTGTTTTTT. Translation gives CASSVQGLGTGELFF.

This rearrangement joins TRBV6-1 to TRBJ2-1; D possibly corresponds to TRBD2 (6 bases). Per germline, CDR1 MNHNS and CDR2 SASEGT. V was shortened by 4 bases and J by 0 bases, with 13 bases between the two germline ends. This CDR3 region has 16 residues. DNA of the CDR3: TGTGCCAGCAGTGGCGGGACTTTTAGCTCCTACAATGAGCAGTTCTTC. This codes for CASSGGTFSSYNEQFF.

This clonotype was seen ten or more times. The CDR3 reads CSARDSGQGHTGELFF. In DNA, the CDR3 is TGCAGTGCTAGAGATTCGGGACAGGGACACACCGGGGAGCTGTTTTTT. This sequence joins TRBV20-1 and TRBJ2-2, with 9 bases that match TRBD1. The germline gives CDR1 DFQATT, CDR2 SNEGSKA (reference sequence). This CDR3 has 16 residues. The J segment lost 3 bases and the V segment lost 0 bases, leaving 5 bases of the junction unmatched.